This T cell receptor beta chain is from a study of OX40 agonist ivuxolimab in advanced cancers. The wider study: Patients received intravenous ivuxolimab every 2 weeks at 0.01 to 10 mg/kg. One patient with hepatocellular carcinoma and two with cutaneous melanoma, three in all, had partial responses. Broader study findings: Certain nonresponders additionally had low normalized T-cell clonal expansion.

V was trimmed by 3 bases and J by 2 bases, leaving 19 bases between them. From germline, CDR1 is SNHLY and CDR2 FYNNEI. CDR3 length: 17 amino acids. On this clone itself: The antigen remains undetermined.

TCRdb keeps only in-frame clones here, not all; method: immunoSEQ multiplex PCR. The profile shows some 64,000 clones, more than 85% of them singletons. This TCR was sampled from an adult with an advanced solid tumor such as melanoma, head and neck, liver or kidney cancer. The sequences come from CD4+ or CD8+ T cells sorted from blood, collected in a trial of the OX40 agonist ivuxolimab. The chain is built from TRBV2 and TRBJ1-2; D not certain. CDR3 in amino acids: CASSEDYPEPQNYGYTF. In DNA form, the CDR3 reads TGTGCCAGCAGTGAGGACTATCCCGAACCCCAGAACTATGGCTACACCTTC.